This TCR beta chain was sequenced in a study of siplizumab effects on memory and regulatory T cells. Findings and caveats of the study: Unstimulated subsets captured only a minor fraction of alloreactive clones. The apparent diversity of naive T cells exceeded that of memory cells, and naive T cells seemed to make a major contribution to the alloresponse.

CDR1 and CDR2 (germline): GTSNPN, SVGIG (reference sequence). The CDR3 covers 13 residues. Trimming shortened V by 5 bases and J by 0 bases, and 8 bases separated the two germline ends. The repertoire was sequenced with immunoSEQ multiplex PCR; TCRdb's copy has only in-frame clones and lacks some. The repertoire holds roughly 100,000 clones, with around nine tenths as singletons. As concerns this clone: Its antigen is as yet unknown.

The receptor comes from a human donor in good health. The chain carries TRBV30 and TRBJ1-5, with D possibly matching TRBD1 (5 bases). Sequenced input: non-Treg CD4+ T cells sorted from blood. The CDR3 DNA follows: TGTGCCTGGCAGCAGGGTAGCAATCAGCCCCAGCATTTT. Protein product: CAWQQGSNQPQHF.